These 28 T cell receptor beta chains originate from one sample sequenced in a study of blood T cell repertoires in COVID-19. Sequencing used immunoSEQ multiplex PCR; TCRdb keeps in-frame clones, though not all of them. Here the sample spans about 86,000 clones, roughly 86% being singletons. Input material: peripheral blood. The origin of the receptors is a woman of 80 years or more with acute or convalescent COVID-19.

The V call is TRBV7-8, the J call TRBJ1-2; weak D call: TRBD1 (6 bases). This CDR3 is 14 amino acids long. Trimming cost V 5 bases and J 7 bases, with 17 bases left between them. The germline V gene encodes CDR1 SGHVS and CDR2 FQNEAQ. The CDR3 nucleotides are TGTGCCAGCAGCCCGAGGGGGGGTCGTCGTGGCTACACCTTC. This sequence encodes CASSPRGGRRGYTF.

This chain connects TRBV28 to TRBJ1-2; TRBD1 might be the D (5 bases). The V end was cut by 5 bases, the J end by 5 bases, with 9 bases between. The CDR3 loop spans 12 amino acids. Germline V gene data show CDR1 as MDHEN and CDR2 as SYDVKM. This chain's CDR3 is CASSDSAYGYTF. The CDR3 coding sequence is TGTGCCAGCAGTGACAGTGCGTATGGCTACACCTTC.

The chain combines TRBV10-3 with TRBJ1-1; D not certain. This CDR3 contains 14 residues. Germline V gene lookup returns CDR1 ENHRY and CDR2 SYGVKD. Trimming left V 3 bases short and J 0 bases short, with 8 bases between. The CDR3 DNA reads TGTGCCATCAGTGACTCGCGCCTGAACACTGAAGCTTTCTTT. Translated, it gives CAISDSRLNTEAFF.

The chain employs TRBV24-1 and TRBJ2-2; 7 bases map to TRBD2. The junction had 9 bases not matched to a gene; V was cut back by 4 bases and J by 8 bases. The CDR3 has 15 amino acids. Germline V lookup: CDR1 KGHDR, CDR2 SFDVKD. CDR3 protein: CATSDLTSEPGELFF. DNA for the CDR3: TGTGCCACCAGTGACCTTACTAGCGAACCGGGGGAGCTGTTTTTT.

The gene calls are TRBV6-1 and TRBJ2-1, with TRBD2 matching over 9 bases. CDR3 length: 16 residues. The ends lost 3 bases at V and 2 bases at J; junction bases unmatched: 5. CDR1 is MNHNS and CDR2 is SASEGT in the germline V gene. CDR3 in amino acids: CASSETAGGTYNEQFF. The CDR3 bases are TGTGCCAGCAGTGAGACGGCGGGGGGGACCTACAATGAGCAGTTCTTC.

This clone was recorded only once. The V call is TRBV5-1, the J call TRBJ2-1; TRBD2 matches at 9 bases. The CDR3 contains 15 residues. Germline values: CDR1 SGHRS, CDR2 YFSETQ. Trimming cost V 3 bases and J 5 bases; bases outside gene matches: 6. The CDR3 loop is CASSWAGGSNNEQFF. CDR3 in DNA: TGCGCCAGCAGCTGGGCGGGGGGGTCAAACAATGAGCAGTTCTTC.

The chain links TRBV2 to TRBJ2-1, with 7 bases aligning to TRBD1. V was pared by 5 bases and J by 2 bases, with 9 bases of the junction left unmatched. CDR3 length: 16 amino acids. CDR1 and CDR2 (germline): SNHLY, FYNNEI. The CDR3 DNA reads TGTGCCAGCAGTCTCGGGGACAGCGTACCCTACAATGAGCAGTTCTTC. It translates to CASSLGDSVPYNEQFF.

The chain recombines TRBV2 with TRBJ2-2, with D possibly TRBD1 on 6 matching bases. CDR1 SNHLY and CDR2 FYNNEI come from the germline V gene. V shed 7 bases and J shed 7 bases, with 19 bases lying between them. This CDR3 has 15 amino acids. This CDR3 is CASKPNRVIVGELFF. CDR3 bases: TGTGCCAGCAAACCTAACAGGGTAATCGTCGGGGAGCTGTTTTTT.

The chain couples TRBV28 to TRBJ2-3; D remains unclear. The CDR3 runs to 13 residues. V was shortened by 5 bases and J by 2 bases, with 8 bases between the two germline ends. From germline, CDR1 is MDHEN and CDR2 SYDVKM. The CDR3 reads CASSAAATDTQYF. Written as DNA, the CDR3 is TGTGCCAGCAGTGCGGCGGCCACAGATACGCAGTATTTT.

The chain couples TRBV6-5 to TRBJ1-2, with TRBD1 matching 7 bases. Germline V gene lookup returns CDR1 MNHEY and CDR2 SVGAGI. This CDR3 is built from 12 residues. The V and J ends lost 7 bases and 8 bases, in that order; junction bases with no gene match: 7. The CDR3 nucleotides are TGTGCCAGCACCTCGACAGGGAAAGGCTACACCTTC. The encoded protein is CASTSTGKGYTF.

The chain joins TRBV11-3 to TRBJ2-3; D is ambiguous. The germline V gene has CDR1 SGHNT and CDR2 YENEEA. The V and J ends lost 2 bases and 0 bases respectively, with 6 bases between them. CDR3 length equals 14 residues. As DNA, the CDR3 is TGTGCCAGCAGCTTATCCCCTAGCACAGATACGCAGTATTTT. This translates into CASSLSPSTDTQYF.

The rearrangement joins TRBV5-1 to TRBJ1-5; 12 bases are a match to TRBD1. Losses at the gene ends were 4 bases for V and 6 bases for J; bases not matched to a gene: 5. The CDR3 consists of 15 residues. Germline V gives CDR1 SGHRS, CDR2 YFSETQ. CDR3 protein: CASSPGTGGFQPQHF. Written as DNA, the CDR3 is TGCGCCAGCAGCCCCGGGACAGGGGGCTTTCAGCCCCAGCATTTT.

V is TRBV5-1 and J is TRBJ2-7; 11 nucleotides agree with TRBD1. In germline, CDR1 is SGHRS, CDR2 YFSETQ. The junction had 2 bases not matched to a gene; V was cut back by 3 bases and J by 3 bases. The CDR3 spans 14 residues. CDR3 in amino acids: CASSSGTGGYEQYF. The CDR3 bases are TGCGCCAGCAGCTCCGGGACAGGGGGCTACGAGCAGTACTTC. The full variable domain, in which reference TRBV5-1 and TRBJ2-7 provide the parts outside the CDR3, is KAGVTQTPRYLIKTRGQQVTLSCSPISGHRSVSWYQQTPGQGLQFLFEYFSETQRNKGNFPGRFSGRQFSNSRSEMNVSTLELGDSALYLCASSSGTGGYEQYFGPGTRLTVT.

This chain uses TRBV2 with TRBJ1-4, with 9 nucleotides matching TRBD1. The V and J ends lost 5 bases and 3 bases, in that order; junction bases with no gene match: 1. The CDR3 has 14 amino acids. Germline-derived CDR1 and CDR2 are SNHLY and FYNNEI. The CDR3: CASSRDRANEKLFF. The DNA for the CDR3 is TGTGCCAGCAGTAGGGACAGGGCTAATGAAAAACTGTTTTTT. Combining the CDR3 with reference TRBV2 and TRBJ1-4 gives the whole variable domain EPEVTQTPSHQVTQMGQEVILRCVPISNHLYFYWYRQILGQKVEFLVSFYNNEISEKSEIFDDQFSVERPDGSNFTLKIRSTKLEDSAMYFCASSRDRANEKLFFGSGTQLSVL.

The genes are TRBV3-1 (or the pseudogene TRBV3-2) and TRBJ2-7, with D tentatively TRBD2 (6 bases). The CDR3 consists of 14 residues. V was cut by 0 bases and J by 4 bases, with 10 bases left in between. Germline loops: CDR1 LGHDT, CDR2 YNNKEL (reference sequence). Here the CDR3 reads CASSQEWGEYEQYF. DNA of the CDR3: TGTGCCAGCAGCCAAGAATGGGGGGAATACGAGCAGTACTTC.

This clone was counted only a few times. The rearrangement joins TRBV3-1 (or the pseudogene TRBV3-2) to TRBJ2-1; TRBD2 aligns across 15 bases. Germline V gene lookup returns CDR1 LGHDT and CDR2 YNNKEL (reference sequence). J was trimmed by 2 bases and V by 7 bases; bases with no gene match: 9. The CDR3 extends over 18 amino acids. The DNA of the CDR3 is TGTGCCAGCAAACGGGGACTAGCGGGAGGTGGGGCCTACAATGAGCAGTTCTTC. This sequence encodes CASKRGLAGGGAYNEQFF.

V and J are TRBV15 and TRBJ1-3, with D unresolved. V dropped 0 bases and J dropped 7 bases, with 16 bases sitting between them. This CDR3 comprises 16 residues. Per germline, CDR1 LNHNV and CDR2 YYDKDF (reference sequence). CDR3 sequence: CATSRDQEVRGNTIYF. DNA for the CDR3: TGTGCCACCAGCAGAGATCAGGAGGTCCGAGGGAACACCATATATTTT.

The chain uses TRBV15 and TRBJ1-1; perhaps TRBD1 as D (5 bases). The CDR3 sequence is 14 residues long. Trimming stripped 6 bases from V and 4 bases from J, with 15 bases between. The V gene's germline CDR1 is LNHNV and CDR2 YYDKDF (reference sequence). CDR3 sequence (DNA): TGTGCCACCAGTGTATTCAGGGTAGGCACTGAAGCTTTCTTT. It specifies CATSVFRVGTEAFF.

The J gene is TRBJ1-5, the V gene TRBV5-4, with 10 bases identical to TRBD1. Trimming took 4 bases from V and 5 from J; bases not matched to a gene: 9. Looked up from germline, CDR1 is SGHNT and CDR2 is YYREEE (reference sequence). This CDR3 region has 16 residues. In nucleotides, the CDR3 is TGTGCCAGCAGCCCAAGACAGGGGGCGCTGGATCAGCCCCAGCATTTT. Protein: CASSPRQGALDQPQHF.

The chain combines TRBV5-1 with TRBJ2-3; perhaps TRBD1 as D (5 bases). The CDR3 sequence is 14 residues long. V gave up 2 bases and J gave up 2 bases, with 9 bases separating them. From germline, CDR1 is SGHRS and CDR2 YFSETQ. The CDR3 loop reads CASSFTGNTDTQYF. The CDR3 bases are TGCGCCAGCAGCTTTACAGGTAACACAGATACGCAGTATTTT.

The sample holds one count of this clone. V and J are TRBV24-1 and TRBJ2-2; 8 nucleotides agree with TRBD1. The junction had 8 bases not matched to a gene; V was cut back by 10 bases and J by 8 bases. Germline CDR1 KGHDR, CDR2 SFDVKD. The CDR3 runs to 13 residues. The CDR3, as DNA: TGTGCCACAAGGGACAGGCCGGAAGGGGAGCTGTTTTTT. Translation gives CATRDRPEGELFF.

V usage is TRBV24-1 and J usage is TRBJ1-5; 9 bases agree with TRBD1. Germline V gene lookup returns CDR1 KGHDR and CDR2 SFDVKD. V trimming: 3 bases; J trimming: 3 bases; junction bases outside the gene matches: 5. The CDR3 sequence is 16 residues long. DNA for the CDR3: TGTGCCACCAGTGATACGACAGGGGGATTCAATCAGCCCCAGCATTTT. It encodes CATSDTTGGFNQPQHF.

CDR3: CASSLGRGASYGYTF. CDR3 nucleotide sequence: TGTGCCAGCAGCTTAGGTCGGGGGGCGAGCTATGGCTACACCTTC. The chain links TRBV13 to TRBJ1-2; TRBD1 is a possible D gene (6 bases). CDR3 size: 15 residues. Germline V gene data show CDR1 as PRHDT and CDR2 as FYEKMQ (reference sequence). Trimming shortened V by 0 bases and J by 4 bases, and 12 bases separated the two germline ends.

A single count supports this clone. The CDR3 coding sequence is TGTGCCAGCAGTTCTAGTGGGCTAGCGGGAGTAAGGACCTACGAGCAGTACTTC. Translating gives CASSSSGLAGVRTYEQYF. This rearrangement joins TRBV7-2 to TRBJ2-7, with 10 bases fitting TRBD2. The germline CDR1 and CDR2 sequences are SGHTA and FQGNSA. The CDR3 spans 18 residues. The ends lost 6 bases at V and 2 bases at J; junction bases unmatched: 16.

V usage is TRBV2 and J usage is TRBJ2-5, with D possibly matching TRBD1 (5 bases). V dropped 2 bases and J dropped 7 bases, with 20 bases sitting between them. The CDR3 is 16 amino acids. Germline CDR1 reads SNHLY; CDR2 reads FYNNEI. CDR3 region: CASSESNRLDYRTQYF. CDR3 nucleotides: TGTGCCAGCAGTGAAAGTAACAGGCTGGATTATCGGACCCAGTACTTC.

The chain carries TRBV29-1 and TRBJ1-2, with unresolved D. CDR3 length equals 12 residues. Trimming took 3 bases from V and 0 from J, leaving 5 bases between them. From germline, CDR1 is SQVTM and CDR2 ANQGSEA. The CDR3 DNA reads as TGCAGCGTTGATACGGCTAACTATGGCTACACCTTC. It translates to CSVDTANYGYTF.

The CDR3 DNA is TGTGCCAGCAGTGAACCGCTAAGGGGGACAAGGGACTATGGCTACACCTTC. It specifies CASSEPLRGTRDYGYTF. The J gene is TRBJ1-2, the V gene TRBV6-1; perhaps TRBD1 as D (6 bases). This CDR3 contains 17 residues. Germline-derived CDR1 and CDR2 are MNHNS and SASEGT. The V end lost 2 bases, the J end lost 3 bases, and 19 bases lay between the germline ends.

The gene calls are TRBV6-5 and TRBJ2-7; D is undetermined. Between the trimmed V and J ends, which lost 5 bases and 2 bases, there was a span of 16 bases. The CDR3 runs 15 residues. Germline V CDR1 and CDR2: MNHEY, SVGAGI. The CDR3 here is CASSREVAFTYEQYF. CDR3 coding DNA: TGTGCCAGCAGTCGAGAGGTAGCATTTACCTACGAGCAGTACTTC.